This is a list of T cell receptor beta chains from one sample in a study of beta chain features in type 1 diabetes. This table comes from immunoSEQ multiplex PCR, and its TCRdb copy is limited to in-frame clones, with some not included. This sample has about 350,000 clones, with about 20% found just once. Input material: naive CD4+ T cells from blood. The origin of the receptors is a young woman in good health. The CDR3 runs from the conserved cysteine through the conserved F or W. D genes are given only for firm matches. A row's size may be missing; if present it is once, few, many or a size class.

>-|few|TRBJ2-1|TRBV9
CASSVPLSNEQFF
TGTGCCAGCAGCGTACCCCTAAGCAATGAGCAGTTCTTC
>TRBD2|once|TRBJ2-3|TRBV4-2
CASSHQFAGGGADTQYF
TGTGCCAGCAGCCACCAGTTCGCGGGAGGGGGGGCAGATACGCAGTATTTT
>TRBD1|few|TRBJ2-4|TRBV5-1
CASSLEDRVDIQYF
TGCGCCAGCAGCTTGGAGGACAGGGTGGACATTCAGTACTTC
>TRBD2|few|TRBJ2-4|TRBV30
CAWSSGGRKNIQYF
TGTGCCTGGAGCTCGGGGGGGAGGAAAAACATTCAGTACTTC
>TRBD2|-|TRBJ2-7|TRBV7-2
CASSLVSSGGHGEQYF
TGTGCCAGCAGCTTAGTATCTAGCGGGGGTCATGGAGAGCAGTACTTC
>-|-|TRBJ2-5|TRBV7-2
CASSLVPTGKTQYF
TGTGCCAGCAGCTTAGTCCCAACAGGGAAGACCCAGTACTTC
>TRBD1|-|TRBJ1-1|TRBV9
CASSARGQGLSNTEAFF
TGTGCCAGCAGCGCGAGGGGACAGGGCTTATCGAACACTGAAGCTTTCTTT
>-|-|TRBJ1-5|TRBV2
CASSAQGTQPQHF
TGTGCCAGCAGTGCACAGGGAACTCAGCCCCAGCATTTT
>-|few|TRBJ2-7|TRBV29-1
CSVRTVTYEQYF
TGCAGCGTTCGGACAGTAACCTACGAGCAGTACTTC
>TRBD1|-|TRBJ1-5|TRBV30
CAWSGQGNQPQHF
TGTGCCTGGTCAGGACAGGGAAATCAGCCCCAGCATTTT
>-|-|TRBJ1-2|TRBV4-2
CASSQEIGVDYGYTF
TGTGCCAGCAGCCAAGAAATAGGGGTTGACTATGGCTACACCTTC
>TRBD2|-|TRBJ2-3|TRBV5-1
CASSSQGSGGQTDTQYF
TGCGCCAGCAGCTCCCAAGGCAGCGGGGGGCAGACAGATACGCAGTATTTT
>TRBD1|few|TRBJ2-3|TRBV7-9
CASSVRQGGTDTQYF
TGTGCCAGCAGCGTAAGACAGGGCGGCACAGATACGCAGTATTTT
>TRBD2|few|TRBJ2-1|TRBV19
CASSSTSGSYNEQFF
TGTGCCAGTAGTTCGACTAGCGGGTCCTACAATGAGCAGTTCTTC
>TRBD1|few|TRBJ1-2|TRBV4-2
CASSQPRRDRVAGYTF
TGTGCCAGCAGCCAACCTAGGCGGGACAGGGTTGCAGGCTACACCTTC
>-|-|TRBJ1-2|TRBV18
CASSPDSNYGYTF
TGTGCCAGCTCACCCGACAGTAACTATGGCTACACCTTC
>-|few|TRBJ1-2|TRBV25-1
CASSEYAGDGYTF
TGTGCCAGCAGTGAATATGCGGGGGATGGCTACACCTTC
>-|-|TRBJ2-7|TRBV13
CASSLLHEQYF
TGTGCCAGCAGCTTACTCCACGAGCAGTACTTC
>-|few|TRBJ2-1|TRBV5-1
CASSVGTPVGNEQFF
TGCGCCAGCAGCGTAGGGACTCCCGTTGGGAATGAGCAGTTCTTC
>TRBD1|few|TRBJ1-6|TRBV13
CASRTGSGSPLHF
TGTGCCAGCAGGACAGGGTCAGGTTCACCCCTCCACTTT
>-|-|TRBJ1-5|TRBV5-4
CASSLDSNQPQHF
TGTGCCAGCAGCTTAGACTCAAATCAGCCCCAGCATTTT
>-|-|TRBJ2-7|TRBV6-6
CASSYRGSYEQYF
TGTGCCAGCAGTTACAGGGGGTCCTACGAGCAGTACTTC
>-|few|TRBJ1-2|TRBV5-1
CASRQGNYGYTF
TGCGCCAGCAGGCAGGGTAACTATGGCTACACCTTC
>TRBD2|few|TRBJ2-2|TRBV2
CASTGGGIGGELFF
TGTGCCAGCACGGGCGGGGGGATCGGCGGGGAGCTGTTTTTT
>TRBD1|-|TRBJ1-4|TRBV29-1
CSVPGEAGGTTNEKLFF
TGCAGCGTCCCCGGGGAGGCAGGGGGTACAACTAATGAAAAACTGTTTTTT
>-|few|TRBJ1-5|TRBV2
CASRVGSNQPQHF
TGTGCCAGCCGGGTGGGTAGCAATCAGCCCCAGCATTTT
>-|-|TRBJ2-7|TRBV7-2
CASSPAGSEQYF
TGTGCCAGCAGCCCCGCGGGGAGCGAGCAGTACTTC
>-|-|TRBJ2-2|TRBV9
CASSIPQANTGELFF
TGTGCCAGCAGCATCCCGCAGGCGAACACCGGGGAGCTGTTTTTT
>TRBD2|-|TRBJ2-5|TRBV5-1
CASNSAGLQETQYF
TGCGCCAGCAACTCAGCGGGACTACAAGAGACCCAGTACTTC
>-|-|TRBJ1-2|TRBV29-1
CSAATGRDYGYTF
TGCAGCGCCGCGACAGGTCGGGACTATGGCTACACCTTC
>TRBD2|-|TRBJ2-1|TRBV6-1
CASSGGLAGGPQQFF
TGTGCCAGCAGTGGGGGACTAGCGGGGGGCCCCCAGCAGTTCTTC
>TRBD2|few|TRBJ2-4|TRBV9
CASSVDPSGRDIQYF
TGTGCCAGCAGCGTAGATCCTAGCGGGAGAGACATTCAGTACTTC
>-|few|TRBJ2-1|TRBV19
CASSSLEAEVF
TGTGCCAGTAGTTCCCTCGAGGCGGAGGTCTTC
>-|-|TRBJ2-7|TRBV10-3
CAISGGGYYEQYF
TGTGCCATCAGTGGAGGCGGATACTACGAGCAGTACTTC
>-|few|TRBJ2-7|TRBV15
CATSIDRSYEQYF
TGTGCCACCAGCATCGACAGATCCTACGAGCAGTACTTC
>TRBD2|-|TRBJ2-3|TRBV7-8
CASAGVSTDTQYF
TGTGCCAGCGCGGGAGTGAGCACAGATACGCAGTATTTT
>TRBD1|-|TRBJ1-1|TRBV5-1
CASSLTRRGSGTEAFF
TGCGCCAGCAGCTTGACCCGCAGGGGGTCTGGCACTGAAGCTTTCTTT
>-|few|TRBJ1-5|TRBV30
CAWSGGGGNQPQHF
TGTGCCTGGAGTGGGGGAGGAGGCAATCAGCCCCAGCATTTT
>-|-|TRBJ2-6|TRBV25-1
CGDSGSGANVLTF
TGTGGGGACTCGGGGTCTGGGGCCAACGTCCTGACTTTC
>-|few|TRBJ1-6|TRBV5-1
CASSLGQRDSPLHF
TGCGCCAGCAGCTTGGGACAGCGAGATTCACCCCTCCACTTT
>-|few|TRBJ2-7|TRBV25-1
CASRDRDSYEQYF
TGTGCCAGCAGGGACAGAGACTCCTACGAGCAGTACTTC
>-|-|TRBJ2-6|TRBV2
CASSEGQLLSGANVLTF
TGTGCCAGCAGTGAGGGGCAGCTGCTCTCTGGGGCCAACGTCCTGACTTTC
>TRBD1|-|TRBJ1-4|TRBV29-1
CSATGDGDEKLFF
TGCAGCGCAACAGGGGATGGCGATGAAAAACTGTTTTTT
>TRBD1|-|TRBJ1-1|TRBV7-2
CASSRYRGDTEAFF
TGTGCCAGCAGCCGTTACAGGGGGGACACTGAAGCTTTCTTT
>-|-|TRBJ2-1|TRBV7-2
CASSSILRGSGWFF
TGTGCCAGCAGCTCGATTCTTCGGGGTAGTGGATGGTTCTTC
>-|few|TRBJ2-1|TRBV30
CAWSAGGTIYNEQFF
TGTGCCTGGAGTGCTGGGGGGACCATCTACAATGAGCAGTTCTTC
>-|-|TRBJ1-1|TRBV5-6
CASSVGILNTEAFF
TGTGCCAGCAGCGTCGGGATCCTGAACACTGAAGCTTTCTTT
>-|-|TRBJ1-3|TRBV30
CAWSPLGRGGNTIYF
TGTGCCTGGAGTCCCCTCGGCAGGGGAGGAAACACCATATATTTT
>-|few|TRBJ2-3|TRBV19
CASTLSGGTGDTQYF
TGTGCCAGTACGCTCTCGGGCGGGACTGGGGATACGCAGTATTTT
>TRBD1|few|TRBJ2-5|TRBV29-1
CSARTGTLEGTQYF
TGCAGCGCCCGGACAGGGACCCTTGAAGGGACCCAGTACTTC
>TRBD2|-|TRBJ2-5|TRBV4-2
CASSQERSGGGRETQYF
TGTGCCAGCAGCCAAGAGAGAAGTGGGGGGGGAAGGGAGACCCAGTACTTC
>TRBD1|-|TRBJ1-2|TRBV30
CACQQGGSDYGYTF
TGTGCCTGCCAACAGGGGGGGAGTGACTATGGCTACACCTTC
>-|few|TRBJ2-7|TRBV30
CAWSRTVGYEQYF
TGTGCCTGGAGTAGGACAGTGGGCTACGAGCAGTACTTC
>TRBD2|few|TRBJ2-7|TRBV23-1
CASTLGVCGGLYEQYF
TGCGCCAGCACCCTGGGGGTTTGCGGGGGTCTCTACGAGCAGTACTTC
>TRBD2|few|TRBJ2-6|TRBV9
CASSVAGLSSGANVLTF
TGTGCCAGCAGCGTAGCGGGACTAAGCTCTGGGGCCAACGTCCTGACTTTC
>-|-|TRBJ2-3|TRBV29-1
CSVEPSSTDTQYF
TGCAGCGTTGAACCCTCGAGCACAGATACGCAGTATTTT
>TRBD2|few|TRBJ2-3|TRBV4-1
CASSQTSGGRTDTQYF
TGCGCCAGCAGCCAGACTAGCGGGGGCCGCACAGATACGCAGTATTTT
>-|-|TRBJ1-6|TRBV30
CAWSVPGGNLNSPLHF
TGTGCCTGGAGTGTACCGGGAGGGAATCTTAATTCACCCCTCCACTTT